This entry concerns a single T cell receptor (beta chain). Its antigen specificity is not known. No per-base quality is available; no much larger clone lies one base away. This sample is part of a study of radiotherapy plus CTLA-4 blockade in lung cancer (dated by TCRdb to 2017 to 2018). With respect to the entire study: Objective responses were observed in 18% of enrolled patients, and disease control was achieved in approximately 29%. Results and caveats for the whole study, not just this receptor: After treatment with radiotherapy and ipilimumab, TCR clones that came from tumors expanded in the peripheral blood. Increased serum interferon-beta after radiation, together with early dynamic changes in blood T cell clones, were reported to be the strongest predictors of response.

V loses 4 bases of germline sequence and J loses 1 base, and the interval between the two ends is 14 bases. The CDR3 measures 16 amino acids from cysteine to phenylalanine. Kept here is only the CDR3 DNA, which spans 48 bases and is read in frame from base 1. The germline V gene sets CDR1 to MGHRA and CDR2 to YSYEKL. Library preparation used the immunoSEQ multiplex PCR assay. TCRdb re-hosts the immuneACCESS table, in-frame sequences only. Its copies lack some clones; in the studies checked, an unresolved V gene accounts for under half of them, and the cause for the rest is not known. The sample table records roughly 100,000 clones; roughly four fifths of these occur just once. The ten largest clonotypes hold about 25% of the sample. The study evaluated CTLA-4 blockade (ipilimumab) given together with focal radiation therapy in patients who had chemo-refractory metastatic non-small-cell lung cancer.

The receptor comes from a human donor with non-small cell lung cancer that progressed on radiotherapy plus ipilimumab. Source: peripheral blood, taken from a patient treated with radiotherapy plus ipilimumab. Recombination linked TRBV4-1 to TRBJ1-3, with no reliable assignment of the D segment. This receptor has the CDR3 CASSPGPGKSGNTIYF. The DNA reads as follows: TGCGCCAGCAGCCCAGGTCCGGGGAAATCTGGAAACACCATATATTTT.